The T cell receptor (beta chain) under discussion was sequenced for a study of PD-1 blockade in classical Hodgkin lymphoma. Overall study findings and caveats: Healthy donors were reported to have higher baseline TCR diversity than newly diagnosed patients. The baseline diversity of complete responders showed similarity to that of newly diagnosed patients. Patients who initiated nivolumab within 1 year of ASCT were excluded.

This clone was seen a handful of times. Antigen unknown. Libraries were prepared by immunoSEQ multiplex PCR; TCRdb keeps only in-frame clonotypes and omits some of them. The sample contains approximately 65,000 clones, about 91% of which appear only once. The ends lost 1 base at V and 0 bases at J; junction bases unmatched: 6. Germline V CDR1 and CDR2: LNHNV, YYDKDF (reference sequence). This CDR3 contains 17 residues. With no exception, relapse followed autologous stem cell transplantation in all patients, and brentuximab vedotin exposure varied. Each best response was a complete response, a partial response or progressive disease.

The source of this sequence is a human donor with classical Hodgkin lymphoma. The V gene is TRBV15, the J gene TRBJ1-5, with 7 nucleotides matching TRBD1. The sequencing here drew on peripheral blood mononuclear cells (PBMCs), taken at baseline. The CDR3 spells CATSRGTGVYSNQPQHF. Here the CDR3 DNA reads TGTGCCACCAGCAGAGGGACAGGAGTCTATAGCAATCAGCCCCAGCATTTT.